This TCR beta chain was identified during a study of beta chain features in type 1 diabetes. This clone turned up a few times. V lost 9 bases to trimming and J lost 6 bases, with 18 bases between them. The length of the CDR3 is 14 residues. Germline assignment: CDR1 LNHDA and CDR2 SQIVND (reference sequence). Isolated RNA was reverse transcribed in full, so expressed TCRB transcripts were sequenced. Using immunoSEQ multiplex PCR, the repertoire was profiled, and TCRdb retains in-frame clones only, with some absent. The table records 500,000 to 700,000 clones, less than 20% of them present only once. The clonotype originates from a man aged 18 to 30 in good health. This chain connects TRBV19 to TRBJ1-5; tentatively, D is TRBD1 (6 bases). Specimen: naive CD4+ T cells from blood. The CDR3, as DNA: TGTGCCAGCCATTGGGGGGGCAAGGGTCAGCCCCAGCATTTT. Its protein is CASHWGGKGQPQHF.